This TCR beta chain appears in the sequencing data of a study of blood T cells in healthy people across ages. Study results and caveats: The long-lived group displayed more naive CD4+ cells, plus higher diversity, than the aged donors did.

In this sample, this clonotype turned up many times. Its specificity is unknown. Mismatch with germline at one junction end may stem from a read error. Germline-derived CDR1 and CDR2 are SSHAT and FNYEAQ (reference sequence). The length of the CDR3 is 13 residues. Samples each yielded at least 5 micrograms of total RNA. It was with a sample-barcoded 5' primer and a J-beta primer mix that a second PCR of roughly 6 to 11 cycles was run. The yield of each sample was at least 2.5 million CDR3-containing paired-end reads. TCRdb itself ran the 5' RACE reads through MiXCR, one entry per CDR3 protein. The profile shows hundreds of thousands of distinct CDR3 sequences, around a fifth of them singletons.

Source material: blood. This receptor was identified in a man aged 70 or older in good health. The chain combines TRBV7-7 with TRBJ1-2; D gene uncertain. For the CDR3, the DNA is TGTGCTAGCACCGGACCCGCTAACTATGGCTACACCTTC. This sequence encodes CASTGPANYGYTF. Using reference TRBV7-7 and TRBJ1-2 for the parts outside the CDR3, the full variable domain is GAGVSQSPRYKVTKRGQDVTLRCDPISSHATLYWYQQALGQGPEFLTYFNYEAQPDKSGLPSDRFSAERPEGSISTLTIQRTEQRDSAMYRCASTGPANYGYTFGSGTRLTVV.